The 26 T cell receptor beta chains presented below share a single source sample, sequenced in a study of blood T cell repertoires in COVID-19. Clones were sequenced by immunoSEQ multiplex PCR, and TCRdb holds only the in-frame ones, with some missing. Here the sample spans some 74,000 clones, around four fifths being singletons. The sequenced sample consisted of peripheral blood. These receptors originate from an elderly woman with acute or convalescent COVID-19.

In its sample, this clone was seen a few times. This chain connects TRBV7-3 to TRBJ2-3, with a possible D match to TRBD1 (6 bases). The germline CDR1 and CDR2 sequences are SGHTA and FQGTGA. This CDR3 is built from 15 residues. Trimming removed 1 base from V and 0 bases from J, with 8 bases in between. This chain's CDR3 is CASSLKRGSTDTQYF. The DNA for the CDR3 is TGTGCCAGCAGCTTAAAGAGGGGGAGCACAGATACGCAGTATTTT.

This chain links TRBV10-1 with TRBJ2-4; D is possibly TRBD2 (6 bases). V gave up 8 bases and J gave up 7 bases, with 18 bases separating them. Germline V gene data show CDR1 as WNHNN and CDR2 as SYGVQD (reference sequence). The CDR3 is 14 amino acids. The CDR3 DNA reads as TGCGCCAGCGCCTCCGGGGGTCCGGGTAACATTCAGTACTTC. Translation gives CASASGGPGNIQYF.

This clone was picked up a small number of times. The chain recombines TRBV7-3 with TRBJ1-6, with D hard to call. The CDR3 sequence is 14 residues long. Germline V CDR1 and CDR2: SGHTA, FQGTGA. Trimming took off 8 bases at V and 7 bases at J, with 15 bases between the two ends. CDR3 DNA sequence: TGTGCCAGCGCCCTGGGGAGGGCGAATTCACCCCTCCACTTT. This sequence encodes CASALGRANSPLHF.

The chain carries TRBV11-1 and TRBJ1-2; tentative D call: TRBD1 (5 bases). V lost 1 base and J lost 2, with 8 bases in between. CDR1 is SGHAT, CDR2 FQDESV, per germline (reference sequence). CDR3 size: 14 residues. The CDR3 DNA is TGTGCCAGCAGCTTAGATGACAGAAACTATGGCTACACCTTC. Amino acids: CASSLDDRNYGYTF.

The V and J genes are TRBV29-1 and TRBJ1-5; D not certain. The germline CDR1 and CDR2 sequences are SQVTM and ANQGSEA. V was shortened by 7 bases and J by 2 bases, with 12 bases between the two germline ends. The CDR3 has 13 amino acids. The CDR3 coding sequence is TGCAGCGCCTACGGGGAGGGCAATCAGCCCCAGCATTTT. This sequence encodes CSAYGEGNQPQHF.

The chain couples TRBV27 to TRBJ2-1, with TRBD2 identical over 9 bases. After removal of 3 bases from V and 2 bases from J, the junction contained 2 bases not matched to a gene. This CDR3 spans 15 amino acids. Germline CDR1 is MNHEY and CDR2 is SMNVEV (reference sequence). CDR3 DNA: TGTGCCAGCAGTTTCAGCGGGGGGACCTACAATGAGCAGTTCTTC. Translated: CASSFSGGTYNEQFF.

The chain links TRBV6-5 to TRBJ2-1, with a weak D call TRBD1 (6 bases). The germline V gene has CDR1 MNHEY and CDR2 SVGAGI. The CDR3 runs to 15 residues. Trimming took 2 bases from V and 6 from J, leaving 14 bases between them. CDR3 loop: CASSYELRGANEQFF. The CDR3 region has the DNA TGTGCCAGCAGTTACGAGCTCAGGGGAGCCAATGAGCAGTTCTTC.

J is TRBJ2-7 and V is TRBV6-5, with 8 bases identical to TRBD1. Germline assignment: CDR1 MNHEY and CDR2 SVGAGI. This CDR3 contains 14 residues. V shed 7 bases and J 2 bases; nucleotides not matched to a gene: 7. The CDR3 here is CASTGTGLAYEQYF. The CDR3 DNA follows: TGTGCCAGCACCGGGACAGGTCTCGCCTACGAGCAGTACTTC.

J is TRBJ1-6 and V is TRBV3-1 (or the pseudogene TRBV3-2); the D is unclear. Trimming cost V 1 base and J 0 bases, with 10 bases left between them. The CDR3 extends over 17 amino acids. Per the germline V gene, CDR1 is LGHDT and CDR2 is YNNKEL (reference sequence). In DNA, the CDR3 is TGTGCCAGCAGCCAAGCGTCGTCAGTCTCCTATAATTCACCCCTCCACTTT. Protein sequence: CASSQASSVSYNSPLHF.

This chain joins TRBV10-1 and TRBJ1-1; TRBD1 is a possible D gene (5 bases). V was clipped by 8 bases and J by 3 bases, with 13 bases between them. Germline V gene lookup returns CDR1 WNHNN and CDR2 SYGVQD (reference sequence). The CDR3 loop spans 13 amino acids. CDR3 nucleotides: TGCGCCAGCGCGGGGGATCTATACACTGAAGCTTTCTTT. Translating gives CASAGDLYTEAFF.

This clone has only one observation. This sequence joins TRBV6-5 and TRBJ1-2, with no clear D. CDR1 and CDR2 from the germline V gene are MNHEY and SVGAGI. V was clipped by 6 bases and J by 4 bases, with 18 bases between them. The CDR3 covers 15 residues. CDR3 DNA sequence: TGTGCCAGCAGCCGCGATAATAGGCGGGCCTATGGCTACACCTTC. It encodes CASSRDNRRAYGYTF.

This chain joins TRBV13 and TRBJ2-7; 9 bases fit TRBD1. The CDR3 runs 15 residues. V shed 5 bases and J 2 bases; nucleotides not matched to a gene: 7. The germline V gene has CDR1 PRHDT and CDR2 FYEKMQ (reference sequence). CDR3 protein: CASSPMGTGTYEQYF. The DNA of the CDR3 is TGTGCCAGCAGCCCCATGGGGACAGGGACCTACGAGCAGTACTTC.

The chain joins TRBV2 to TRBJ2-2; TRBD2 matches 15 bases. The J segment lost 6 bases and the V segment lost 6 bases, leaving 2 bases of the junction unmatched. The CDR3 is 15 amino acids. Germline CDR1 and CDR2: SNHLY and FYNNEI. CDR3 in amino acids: CASRWTSGRAGELFF. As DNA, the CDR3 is TGTGCCAGCAGATGGACTAGCGGGAGGGCCGGGGAGCTGTTTTTT. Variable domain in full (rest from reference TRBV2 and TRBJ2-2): EPEVTQTPSHQVTQMGQEVILRCVPISNHLYFYWYRQILGQKVEFLVSFYNNEISEKSEIFDDQFSVERPDGSNFTLKIRSTKLEDSAMYFCASRWTSGRAGELFFGEGSRLTVL.

As DNA, the CDR3 is TGTGCCAGCAGCTTGCGCGGGGGGGCGTCCAAAGAGACCCAGTACTTC. Translating gives CASSLRGGASKETQYF. The rearrangement joins TRBV5-4 to TRBJ2-5; the match to TRBD2 covers 9 bases. CDR1 and CDR2 (germline): SGHNT, YYREEE (reference sequence). The V segment lost 1 base and the J segment 3 bases; nucleotides outside the gene matches: 7. CDR3 length: 16 amino acids.

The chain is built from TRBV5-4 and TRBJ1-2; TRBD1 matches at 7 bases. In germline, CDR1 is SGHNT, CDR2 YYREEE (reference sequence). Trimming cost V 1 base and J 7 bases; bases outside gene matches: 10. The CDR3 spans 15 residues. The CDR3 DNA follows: TGTGCCAGCAGCTTGCTCGTGACAGGGAACGTTGGCTACACCTTC. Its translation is CASSLLVTGNVGYTF.

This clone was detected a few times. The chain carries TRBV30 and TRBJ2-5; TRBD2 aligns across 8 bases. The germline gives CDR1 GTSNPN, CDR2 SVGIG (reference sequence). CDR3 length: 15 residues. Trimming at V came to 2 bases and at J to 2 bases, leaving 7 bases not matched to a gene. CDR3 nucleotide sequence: TGTGCCTGGAGTCACCAACTAGCGGCTCAAGAGACCCAGTACTTC. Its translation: CAWSHQLAAQETQYF. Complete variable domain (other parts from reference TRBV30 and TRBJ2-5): SQTIHQWPATLVQPVGSPLSLECTVEGTSNPNLYWYRQAAGRGLQLLFYSVGIGQISSEVPQNLSASRPQDRQFILSSKKLLLSDSGFYLCAWSHQLAAQETQYFGPGTRLLVL.

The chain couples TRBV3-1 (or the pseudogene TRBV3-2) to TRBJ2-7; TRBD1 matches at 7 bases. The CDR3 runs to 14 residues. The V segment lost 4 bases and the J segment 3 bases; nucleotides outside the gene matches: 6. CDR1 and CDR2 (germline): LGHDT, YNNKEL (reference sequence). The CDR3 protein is CASSPGGLVYEQYF. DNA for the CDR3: TGTGCCAGCAGCCCAGGGGGATTGGTCTACGAGCAGTACTTC.

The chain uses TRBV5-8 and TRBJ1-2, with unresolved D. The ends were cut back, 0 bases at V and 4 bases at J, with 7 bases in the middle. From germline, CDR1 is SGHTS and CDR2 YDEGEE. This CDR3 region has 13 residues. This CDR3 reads CASSLVQTYGYTF. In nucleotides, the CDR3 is TGTGCCAGCAGCTTGGTACAGACCTATGGCTACACCTTC.

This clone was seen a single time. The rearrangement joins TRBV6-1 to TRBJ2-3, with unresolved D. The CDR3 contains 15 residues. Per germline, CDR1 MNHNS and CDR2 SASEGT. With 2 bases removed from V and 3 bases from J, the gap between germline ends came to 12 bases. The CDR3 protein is CASSESGSKTDTQYF. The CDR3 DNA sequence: TGTGCCAGCAGTGAATCAGGTTCAAAAACAGATACGCAGTATTTT.

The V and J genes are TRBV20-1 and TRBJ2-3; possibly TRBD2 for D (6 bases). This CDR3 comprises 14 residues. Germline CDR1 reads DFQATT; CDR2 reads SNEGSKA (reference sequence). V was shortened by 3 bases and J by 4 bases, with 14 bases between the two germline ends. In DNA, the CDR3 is TGCAGTGCTAGTCCCGGGAGTGGAGCAGATACGCAGTATTTT. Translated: CSASPGSGADTQYF.

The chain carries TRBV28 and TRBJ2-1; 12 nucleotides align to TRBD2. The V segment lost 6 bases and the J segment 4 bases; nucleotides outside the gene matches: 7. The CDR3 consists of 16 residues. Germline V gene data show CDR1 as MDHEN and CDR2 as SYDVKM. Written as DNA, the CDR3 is TGTGCCAGCAGCATTACTAGCGGGGGGCCATACAATGAGCAGTTCTTC. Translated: CASSITSGGPYNEQFF.

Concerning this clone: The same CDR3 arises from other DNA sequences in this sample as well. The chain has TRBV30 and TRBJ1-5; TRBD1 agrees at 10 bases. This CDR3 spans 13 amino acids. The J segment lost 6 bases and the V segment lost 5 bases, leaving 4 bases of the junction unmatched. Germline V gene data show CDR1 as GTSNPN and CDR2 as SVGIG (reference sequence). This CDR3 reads CAWAGQGLQPQHF. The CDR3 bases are TGTGCCTGGGCGGGACAGGGGCTTCAGCCCCAGCATTTT.

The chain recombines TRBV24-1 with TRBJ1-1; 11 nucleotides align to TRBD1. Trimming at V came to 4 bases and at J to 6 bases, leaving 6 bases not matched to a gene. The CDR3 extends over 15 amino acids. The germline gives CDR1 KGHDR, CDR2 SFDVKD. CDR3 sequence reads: CATSDRTGGESEAFF. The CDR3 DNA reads TGTGCCACCAGTGACCGGACAGGGGGCGAGTCTGAAGCTTTCTTT.

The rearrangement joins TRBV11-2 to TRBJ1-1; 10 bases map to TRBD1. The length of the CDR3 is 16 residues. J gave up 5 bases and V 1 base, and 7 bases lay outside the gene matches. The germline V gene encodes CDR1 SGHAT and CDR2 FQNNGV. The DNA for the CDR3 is TGTGCCAGCAGCTTAGGAGGAGACAGGGGGCGGACTGAAGCTTTCTTT. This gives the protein CASSLGGDRGRTEAFF.

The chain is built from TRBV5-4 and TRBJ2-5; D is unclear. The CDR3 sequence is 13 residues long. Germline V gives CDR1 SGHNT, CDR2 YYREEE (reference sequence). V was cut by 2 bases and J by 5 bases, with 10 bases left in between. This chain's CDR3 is CASSFLDMETQYF. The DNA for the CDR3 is TGTGCCAGCAGCTTTCTTGACATGGAGACCCAGTACTTC.

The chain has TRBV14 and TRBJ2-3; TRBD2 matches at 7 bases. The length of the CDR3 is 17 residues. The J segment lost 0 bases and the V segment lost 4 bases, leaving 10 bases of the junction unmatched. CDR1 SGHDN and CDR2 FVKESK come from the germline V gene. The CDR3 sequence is CASSRDPSGISTDTQYF. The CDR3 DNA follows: TGTGCCAGCAGCCGAGATCCCAGCGGGATCAGCACAGATACGCAGTATTTT.